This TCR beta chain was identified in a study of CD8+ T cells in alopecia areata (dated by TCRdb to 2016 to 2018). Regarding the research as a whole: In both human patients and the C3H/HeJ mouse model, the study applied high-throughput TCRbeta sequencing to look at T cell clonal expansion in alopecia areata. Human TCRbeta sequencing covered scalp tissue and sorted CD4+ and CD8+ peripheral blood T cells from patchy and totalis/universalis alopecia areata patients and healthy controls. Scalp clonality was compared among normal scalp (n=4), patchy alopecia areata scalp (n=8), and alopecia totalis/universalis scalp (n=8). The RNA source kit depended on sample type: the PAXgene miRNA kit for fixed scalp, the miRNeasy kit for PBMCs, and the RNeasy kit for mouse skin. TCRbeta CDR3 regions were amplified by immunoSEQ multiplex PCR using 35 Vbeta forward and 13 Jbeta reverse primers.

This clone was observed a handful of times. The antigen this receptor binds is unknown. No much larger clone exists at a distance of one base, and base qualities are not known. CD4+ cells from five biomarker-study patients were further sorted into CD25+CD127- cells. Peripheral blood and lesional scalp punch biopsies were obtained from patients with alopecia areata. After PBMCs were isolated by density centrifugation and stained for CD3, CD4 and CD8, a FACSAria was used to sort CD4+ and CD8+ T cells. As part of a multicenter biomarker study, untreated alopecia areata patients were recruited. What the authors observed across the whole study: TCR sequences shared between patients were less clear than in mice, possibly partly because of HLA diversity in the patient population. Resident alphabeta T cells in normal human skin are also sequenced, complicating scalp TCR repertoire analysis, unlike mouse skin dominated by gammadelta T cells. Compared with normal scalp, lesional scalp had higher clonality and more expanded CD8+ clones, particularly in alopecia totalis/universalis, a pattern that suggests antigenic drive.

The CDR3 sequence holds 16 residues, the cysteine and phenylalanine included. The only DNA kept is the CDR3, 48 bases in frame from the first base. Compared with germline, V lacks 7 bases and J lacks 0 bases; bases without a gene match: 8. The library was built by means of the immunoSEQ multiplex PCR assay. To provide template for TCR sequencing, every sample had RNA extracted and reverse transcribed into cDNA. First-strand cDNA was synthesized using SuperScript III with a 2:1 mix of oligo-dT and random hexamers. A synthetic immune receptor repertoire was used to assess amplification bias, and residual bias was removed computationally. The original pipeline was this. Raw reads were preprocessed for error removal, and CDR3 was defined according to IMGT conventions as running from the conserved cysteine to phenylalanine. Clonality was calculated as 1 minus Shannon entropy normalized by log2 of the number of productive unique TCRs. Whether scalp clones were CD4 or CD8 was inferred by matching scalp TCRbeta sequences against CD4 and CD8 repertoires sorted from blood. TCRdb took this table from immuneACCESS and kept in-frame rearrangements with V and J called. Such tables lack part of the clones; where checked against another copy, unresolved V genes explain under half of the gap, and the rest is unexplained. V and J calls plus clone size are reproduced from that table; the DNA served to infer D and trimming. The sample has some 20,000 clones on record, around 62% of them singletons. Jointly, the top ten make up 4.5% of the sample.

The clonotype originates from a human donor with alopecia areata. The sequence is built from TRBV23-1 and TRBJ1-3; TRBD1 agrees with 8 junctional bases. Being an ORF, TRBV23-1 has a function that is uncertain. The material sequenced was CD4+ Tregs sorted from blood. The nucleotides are TGCGCCAGCAAGTTTGGGCAGGGGGCCTCTGGAAACACCATATATTTT. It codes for CASKFGQGASGNTIYF.